Presented here are 2 T cell receptor beta chains from one specimen sequenced in a study of blood T cell repertoires in COVID-19. Produced via immunoSEQ multiplex PCR; TCRdb's table is partial and in-frame only. Among fewer than 50,000 clones, approximately 71% were seen once, and the ten largest hold about 5.9%. The sequenced sample consisted of peripheral blood. These receptors all come from an elderly man with acute or convalescent COVID-19.

The V gene is TRBV7-2, the J gene TRBJ1-2, with 11 positions matching TRBD1. CDR3 length: 16 amino acids. Germline V lookup: CDR1 SGHTA, CDR2 FQGNSA. With 6 bases clipped from V and 3 bases from J, the junction kept 9 bases outside the gene matches. The CDR3 sequence: CASSRAGTGGYYGYTF. CDR3 DNA sequence: TGTGCCAGCAGTCGTGCCGGGACAGGGGGATACTATGGCTACACCTTC.

The chain joins TRBV12-3 or TRBV12-4 to TRBJ2-3, with unresolved D. The CDR3 has 13 amino acids. Trimming cost V 6 bases and J 1 base, with 8 bases left between them. The CDR3 DNA is TGTGCCAGCAGCCCTACTCGCACAGATACGCAGTATTTT. It yields the protein CASSPTRTDTQYF.